This TCR beta chain was captured by sequencing in a study of Ad26.COV2.S vaccination and SARS-CoV-2 variants. V lost 4 bases and J lost 4, with 11 bases in between. This CDR3 has 13 residues. Per germline, CDR1 MNHEY and CDR2 SMNVEV (reference sequence). Documented treatment: about 20 received Ad26.COV2.S at low or high dose, single or two shots; 5 received placebo; per-sample allocation not given. At day 63 after the first vaccine or placebo injection, samples were drawn. Ad26.COV2.S expressed prefusion-stabilized spike from the original Wuhan strain. The table came from immunoSEQ multiplex PCR; TCRdb's copy has only in-frame clones and leaves some out. Of 250,000 or so clones listed, around nine tenths are singletons.

Sequences were derived from peripheral blood, sampled in a trial of Ad26.COV2.S vaccine versus placebo. The chain carries TRBV27 and TRBJ2-7, with D perhaps TRBD2 (6 bases). This clonotype was obtained from a person aged 18-60 years who received the Ad26.COV2.S COVID-19 vaccine or a placebo. CDR3 sequence reads: CASSSGLMYEQYF. The CDR3 bases are TGTGCCAGCAGTTCGGGACTGATGTACGAGCAGTACTTC.